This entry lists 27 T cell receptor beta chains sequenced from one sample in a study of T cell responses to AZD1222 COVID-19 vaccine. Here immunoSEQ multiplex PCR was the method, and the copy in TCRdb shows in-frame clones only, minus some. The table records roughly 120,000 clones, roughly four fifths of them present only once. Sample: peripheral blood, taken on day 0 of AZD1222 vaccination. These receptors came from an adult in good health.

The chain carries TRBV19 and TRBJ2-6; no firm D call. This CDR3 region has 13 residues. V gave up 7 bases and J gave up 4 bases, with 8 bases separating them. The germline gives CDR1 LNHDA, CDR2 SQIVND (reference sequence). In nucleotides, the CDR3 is TGTGCCAGTACAAACGGAGGGGCCAACGTCCTGACTTTC. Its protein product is CASTNGGANVLTF.

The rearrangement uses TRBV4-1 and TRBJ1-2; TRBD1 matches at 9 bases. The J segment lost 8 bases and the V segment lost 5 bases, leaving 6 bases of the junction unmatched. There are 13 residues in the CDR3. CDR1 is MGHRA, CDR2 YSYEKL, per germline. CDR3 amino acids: CASSSSGQGGYTF. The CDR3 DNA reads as TGCGCCAGCAGCTCCAGTGGACAGGGGGGCTACACCTTC.

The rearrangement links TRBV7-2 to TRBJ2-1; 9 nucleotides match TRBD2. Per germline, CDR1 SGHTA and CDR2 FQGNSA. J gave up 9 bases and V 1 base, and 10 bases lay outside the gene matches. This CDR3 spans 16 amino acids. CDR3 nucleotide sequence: TGTGCCAGCAGCTTAGAAGCTAGCGGGATGGGGGGTGAGCAGTTCTTC. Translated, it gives CASSLEASGMGGEQFF.

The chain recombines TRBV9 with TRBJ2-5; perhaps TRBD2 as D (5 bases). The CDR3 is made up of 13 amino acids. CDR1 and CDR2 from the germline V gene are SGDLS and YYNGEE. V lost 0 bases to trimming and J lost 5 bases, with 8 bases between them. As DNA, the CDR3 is TGTGCCAGCAGCGTAGGGTTAGCGGAGACCCAGTACTTC. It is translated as CASSVGLAETQYF.

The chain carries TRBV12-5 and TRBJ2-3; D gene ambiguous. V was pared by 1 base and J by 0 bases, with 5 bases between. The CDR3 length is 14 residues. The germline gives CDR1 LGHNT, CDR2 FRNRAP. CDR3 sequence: CASGLEFSTDTQYF. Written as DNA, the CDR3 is TGTGCTAGTGGTTTGGAGTTCAGCACAGATACGCAGTATTTT.

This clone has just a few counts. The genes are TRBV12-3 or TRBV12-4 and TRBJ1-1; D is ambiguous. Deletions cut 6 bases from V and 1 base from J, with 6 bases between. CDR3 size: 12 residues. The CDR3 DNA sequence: TGTGCCAGCAGGCAAAGGAACACTGAAGCTTTCTTT. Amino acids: CASRQRNTEAFF.

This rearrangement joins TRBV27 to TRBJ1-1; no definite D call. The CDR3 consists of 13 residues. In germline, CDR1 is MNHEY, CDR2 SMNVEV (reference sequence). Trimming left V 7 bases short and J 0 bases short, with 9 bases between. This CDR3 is CASKRVMNTEAFF. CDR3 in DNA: TGTGCCAGCAAACGCGTTATGAACACTGAAGCTTTCTTT.

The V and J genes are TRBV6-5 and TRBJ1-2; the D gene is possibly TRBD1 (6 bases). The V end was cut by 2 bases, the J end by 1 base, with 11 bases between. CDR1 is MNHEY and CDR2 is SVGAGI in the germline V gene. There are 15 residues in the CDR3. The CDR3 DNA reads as TGTGCCAGCAGTTACAGTTACAGGGTTAACTATGGCTACACCTTC. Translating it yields CASSYSYRVNYGYTF.

The CDR3 sequence: CASRLGRAPQATDTQYF. CDR3 DNA: TGTGCAAGTCGCTTAGGCCGGGCCCCCCAGGCCACAGATACGCAGTATTTT. This chain uses TRBV12-2 with TRBJ2-3. TRBV12-2 is reported as a pseudogene. The CDR3 consists of 17 residues.

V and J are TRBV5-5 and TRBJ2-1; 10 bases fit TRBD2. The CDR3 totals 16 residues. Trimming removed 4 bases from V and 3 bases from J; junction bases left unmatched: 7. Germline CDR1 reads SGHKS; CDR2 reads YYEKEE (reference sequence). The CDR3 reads CASSINLAGVYNEQFF. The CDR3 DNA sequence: TGTGCCAGCAGCATTAATCTAGCGGGAGTCTACAATGAGCAGTTCTTC.

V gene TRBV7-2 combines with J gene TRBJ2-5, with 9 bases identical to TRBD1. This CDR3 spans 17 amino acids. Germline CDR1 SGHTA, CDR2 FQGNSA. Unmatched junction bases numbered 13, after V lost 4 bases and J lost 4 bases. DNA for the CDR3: TGTGCCAGCAGCTCCAAACCCGGGACAGGGTTTGTAGAGACCCAGTACTTC. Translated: CASSSKPGTGFVETQYF.

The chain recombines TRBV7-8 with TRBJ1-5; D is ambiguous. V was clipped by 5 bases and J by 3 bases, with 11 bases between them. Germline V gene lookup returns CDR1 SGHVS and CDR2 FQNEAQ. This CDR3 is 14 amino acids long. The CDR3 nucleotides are TGTGCCAGCAGCCCCCCCCAGGTCAATCAGCCCCAGCATTTT. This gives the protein CASSPPQVNQPQHF. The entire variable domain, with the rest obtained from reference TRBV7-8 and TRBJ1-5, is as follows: GAGVSQSPRYKVAKRGQDVALRCDPISGHVSLFWYQQALGQGPEFLTYFQNEAQLDKSGLPSDRFFAERPEGSVSTLKIQRTQQEDSAVYLCASSPPQVNQPQHFGDGTRLSIL.

CDR3 sequence: CASSREQFGELFF. DNA for the CDR3: TGTGCCAGCAGCCGAGAGCAGTTTGGGGAGCTGTTTTTT. This chain uses TRBV5-4 with TRBJ2-2; D not resolved. V lost 4 bases, J lost 8 bases, and 12 bases lay in between. From germline, CDR1 is SGHNT and CDR2 YYREEE (reference sequence). The CDR3 loop spans 13 amino acids.

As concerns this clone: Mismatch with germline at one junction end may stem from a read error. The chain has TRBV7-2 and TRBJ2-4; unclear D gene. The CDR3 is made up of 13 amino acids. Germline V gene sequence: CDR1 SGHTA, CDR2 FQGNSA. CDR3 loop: CASSLEARNIQYF. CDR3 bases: TGTGCCAGCAGCTTAGAAGCCAGAAACATTCAGTACTTC.

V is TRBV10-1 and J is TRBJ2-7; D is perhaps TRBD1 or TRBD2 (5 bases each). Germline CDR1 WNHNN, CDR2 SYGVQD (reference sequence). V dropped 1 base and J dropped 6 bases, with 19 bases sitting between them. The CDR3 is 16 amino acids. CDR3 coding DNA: TGCGCCAGCAGTGAGTTCTCCGCCGGGACGGAGTCCGAGCAGTACTTC. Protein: CASSEFSAGTESEQYF.

The DNA for the CDR3 is TGTGCCAGCAGCTTAGATCGGAACGCTGGGGCCAACGTCCTGACTTTC. This encodes CASSLDRNAGANVLTF. The chain has TRBV11-2 and TRBJ2-6; D is uncertain. CDR3 length: 16 amino acids. CDR1 is SGHAT, CDR2 FQNNGV, per germline. V was trimmed by 0 bases and J by 2 bases, leaving 8 bases between them.

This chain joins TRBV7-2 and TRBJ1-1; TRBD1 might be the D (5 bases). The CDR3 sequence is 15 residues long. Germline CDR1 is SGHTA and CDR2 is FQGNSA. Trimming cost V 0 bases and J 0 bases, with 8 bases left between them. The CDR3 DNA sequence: TGTGCCAGCAGCTTAGCTGGCAGGGTGAACACTGAAGCTTTCTTT. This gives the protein CASSLAGRVNTEAFF.

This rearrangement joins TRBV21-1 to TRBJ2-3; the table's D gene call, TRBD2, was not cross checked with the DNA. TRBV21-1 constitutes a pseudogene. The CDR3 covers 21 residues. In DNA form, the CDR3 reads TGTGCCAGCAGCCCCCCCGCGGGTACTAGCGGCAAGGGGGAAAGCACAGATACGCAGTATTTT. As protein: CASSPPAGTSGKGESTDTQYF.

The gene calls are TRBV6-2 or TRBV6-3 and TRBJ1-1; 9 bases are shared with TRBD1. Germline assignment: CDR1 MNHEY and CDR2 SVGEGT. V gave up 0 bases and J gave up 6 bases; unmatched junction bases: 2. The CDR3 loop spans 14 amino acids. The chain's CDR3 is CASSYSRDRAEAFF. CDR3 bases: TGTGCCAGCAGTTACTCGCGGGACAGGGCTGAAGCTTTCTTT.

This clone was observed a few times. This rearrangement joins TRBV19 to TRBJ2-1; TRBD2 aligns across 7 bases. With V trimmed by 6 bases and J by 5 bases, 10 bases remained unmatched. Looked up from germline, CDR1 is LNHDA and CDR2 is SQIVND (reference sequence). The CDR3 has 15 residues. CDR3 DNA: TGTGCCAGTAGCGTTTCGGCTAGCGGAAACAATGAGCAGTTCTTC. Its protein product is CASSVSASGNNEQFF.

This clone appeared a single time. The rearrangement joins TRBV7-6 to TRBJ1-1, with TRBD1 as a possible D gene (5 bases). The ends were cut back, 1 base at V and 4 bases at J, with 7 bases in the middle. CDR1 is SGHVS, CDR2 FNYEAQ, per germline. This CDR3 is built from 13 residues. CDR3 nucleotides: TGTGCCAGCAGCTTAGGGGGGGGCACTGAAGCTTTCTTT. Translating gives CASSLGGGTEAFF.

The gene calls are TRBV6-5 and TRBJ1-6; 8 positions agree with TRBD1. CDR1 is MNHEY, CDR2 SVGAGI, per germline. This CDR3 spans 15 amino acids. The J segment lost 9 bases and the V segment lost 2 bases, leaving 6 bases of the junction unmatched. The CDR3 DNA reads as TGTGCCAGCAGTTACGGCAGACAGGGGTCTTCACCCCTCCACTTT. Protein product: CASSYGRQGSSPLHF.

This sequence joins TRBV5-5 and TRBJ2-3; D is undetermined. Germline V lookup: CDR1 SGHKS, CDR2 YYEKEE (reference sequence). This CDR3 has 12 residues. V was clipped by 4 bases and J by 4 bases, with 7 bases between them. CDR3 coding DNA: TGTGCCAGCAGCCCTCAGTCAGATACGCAGTATTTT. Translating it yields CASSPQSDTQYF.

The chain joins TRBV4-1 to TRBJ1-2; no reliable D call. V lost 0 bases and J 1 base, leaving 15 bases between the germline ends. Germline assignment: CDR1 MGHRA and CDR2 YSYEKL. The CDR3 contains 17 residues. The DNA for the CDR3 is TGCGCCAGCAGCCAAGATGGGAAAGGGCCGGGTAACTATGGCTACACCTTC. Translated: CASSQDGKGPGNYGYTF.

DNA for the CDR3: TGTGCCAGCAGCTTAGCGGGGGCCCCGGGGACCCAGTACTTC. It codes for CASSLAGAPGTQYF. The chain links TRBV7-2 to TRBJ2-5; D perhaps matches TRBD1 (6 bases). The CDR3 length is 14 residues. With 0 bases removed from V and 7 bases from J, the gap between germline ends came to 12 bases. Germline V CDR1 and CDR2: SGHTA, FQGNSA.

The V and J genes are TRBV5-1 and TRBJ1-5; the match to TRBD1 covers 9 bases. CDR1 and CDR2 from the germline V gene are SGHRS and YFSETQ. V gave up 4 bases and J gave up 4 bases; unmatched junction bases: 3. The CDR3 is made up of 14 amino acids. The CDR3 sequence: CASSTGTGNQPQHF. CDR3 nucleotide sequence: TGCGCCAGCAGCACCGGGACAGGGAATCAGCCCCAGCATTTT.

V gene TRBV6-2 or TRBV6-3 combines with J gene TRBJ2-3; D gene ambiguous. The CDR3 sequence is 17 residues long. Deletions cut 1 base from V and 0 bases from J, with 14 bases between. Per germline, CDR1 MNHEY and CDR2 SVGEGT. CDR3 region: CASSYYVSKSSTDTQYF. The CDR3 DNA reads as TGTGCCAGCAGTTACTACGTTTCCAAGTCTAGCACAGATACGCAGTATTTT.